The T cell receptor beta chain described here comes from a study of patients and donors after allogeneic stem cell transplantation. Using its own MiXCR run on the RT-PCR reads, TCRdb lists one record per CDR3 protein. This sample carries about 960,000 distinct CDR3 sequences, roughly 18% of them seen once, and the ten largest clones take about 6%. This clonotype was recorded a few times. Sequenced: blood, either unsorted or a sorted T cell fraction (not recorded which). The source is a human donor who was either an allogeneic HSCT recipient or a stem cell or donor lymphocyte infusion donor (not recorded which). It is not recorded whose cells these are; they may come from a transplant donor.

Written as DNA, the CDR3 is TGTGCCAGCAGTGAATCTGAGGGGCTGGGGTCTAACTATGGCTACACCTTC. This codes for CASSESEGLGSNYGYTF. The chain uses TRBV25-1 and TRBJ1-2; possible D gene TRBD1, 5 bases. CDR3 length: 17 amino acids. V was shortened by 1 base and J by 0 bases, with 15 bases between the two germline ends. From germline, CDR1 is MGHDK and CDR2 SYGVNS.